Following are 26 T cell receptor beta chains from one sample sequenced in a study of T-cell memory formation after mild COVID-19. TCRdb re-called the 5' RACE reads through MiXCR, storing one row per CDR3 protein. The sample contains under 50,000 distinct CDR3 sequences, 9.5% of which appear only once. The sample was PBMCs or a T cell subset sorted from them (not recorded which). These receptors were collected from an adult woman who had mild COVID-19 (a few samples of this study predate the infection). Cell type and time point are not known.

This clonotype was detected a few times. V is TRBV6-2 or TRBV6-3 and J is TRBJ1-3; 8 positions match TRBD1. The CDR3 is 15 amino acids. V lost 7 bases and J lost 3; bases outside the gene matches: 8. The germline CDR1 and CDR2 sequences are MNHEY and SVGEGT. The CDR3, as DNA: TGTGCCAGCACCATACAGGGGGACCGTGGAAACACCATATATTTT. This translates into CASTIQGDRGNTIYF.

This chain's CDR3 is CASSRETGDREFF. The CDR3 region has the DNA TGTGCCAGCTCAAGGGAAACAGGGGATAGGGAGTTCTTC. The gene calls are TRBV18 and TRBJ2-1, with 7 bases aligning to TRBD1. The CDR3 consists of 13 residues. After removal of 5 bases from V and 14 bases from J, the junction contained 12 bases not matched to a gene. Looked up from germline, CDR1 is KGHSH and CDR2 is LQKENI.

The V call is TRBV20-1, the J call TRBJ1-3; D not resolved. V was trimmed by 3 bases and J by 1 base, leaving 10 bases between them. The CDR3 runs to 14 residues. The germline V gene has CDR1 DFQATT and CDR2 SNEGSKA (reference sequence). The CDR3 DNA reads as TGCAGTGCTAGGGGCTCGGTGTCTGGAAACACCATATATTTT. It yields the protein CSARGSVSGNTIYF.

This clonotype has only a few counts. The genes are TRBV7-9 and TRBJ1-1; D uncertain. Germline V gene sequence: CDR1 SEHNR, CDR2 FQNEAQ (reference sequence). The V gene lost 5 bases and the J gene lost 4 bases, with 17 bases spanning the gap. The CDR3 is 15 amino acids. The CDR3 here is CASSPQTGLGTEAFF. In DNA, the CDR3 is TGTGCCAGCAGCCCCCAAACCGGACTCGGCACTGAAGCTTTCTTT. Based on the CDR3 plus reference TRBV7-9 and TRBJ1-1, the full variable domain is DTGVSQNPRHKITKRGQNVTFRCDPISEHNRLYWYRQTLGQGPEFLTYFQNEAQLEKSRLLSDRFSAERPKGSFSTLEIQRTEQGDSAMYLCASSPQTGLGTEAFFGQGTRLTVV.

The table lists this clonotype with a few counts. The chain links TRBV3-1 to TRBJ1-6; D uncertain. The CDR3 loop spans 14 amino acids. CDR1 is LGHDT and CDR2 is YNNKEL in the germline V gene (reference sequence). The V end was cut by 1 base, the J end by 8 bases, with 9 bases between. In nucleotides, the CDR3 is TGTGCCAGCAGCCAAGTTGGCTCCGATTCACCCCTCCACTTT. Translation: CASSQVGSDSPLHF. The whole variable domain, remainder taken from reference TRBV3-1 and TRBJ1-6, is DTAVSQTPKYLVTQMGNDKSIKCEQNLGHDTMYWYKQDSKKFLKIMFSYNNKELIINETVPNRFSPKSPDKAHLNLHINSLELGDSAVYFCASSQVGSDSPLHFGNGTRLTVT.

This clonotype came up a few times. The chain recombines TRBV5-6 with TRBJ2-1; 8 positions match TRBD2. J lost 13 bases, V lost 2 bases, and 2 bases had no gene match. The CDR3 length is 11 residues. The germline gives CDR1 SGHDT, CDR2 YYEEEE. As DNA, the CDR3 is TGTGCCAGCAGCTTAGCGGGGGCTCAGTTCTTC. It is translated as CASSLAGAQFF.

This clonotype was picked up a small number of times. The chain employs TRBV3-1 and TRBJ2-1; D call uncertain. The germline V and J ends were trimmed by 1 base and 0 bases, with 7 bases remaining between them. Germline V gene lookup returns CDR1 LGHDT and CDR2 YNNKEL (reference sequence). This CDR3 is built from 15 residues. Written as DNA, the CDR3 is TGTGCCAGCAGCCAAGCTCTAGGCTCCTACAATGAGCAGTTCTTC. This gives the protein CASSQALGSYNEQFF.

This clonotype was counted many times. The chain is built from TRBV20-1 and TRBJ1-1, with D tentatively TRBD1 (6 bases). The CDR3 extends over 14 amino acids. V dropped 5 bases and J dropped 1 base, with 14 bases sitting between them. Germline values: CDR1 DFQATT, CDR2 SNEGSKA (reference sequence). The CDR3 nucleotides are TGCAGTGCTGCCCCGGGGGCGGGGAACACTGAAGCTTTCTTT. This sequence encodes CSAAPGAGNTEAFF.

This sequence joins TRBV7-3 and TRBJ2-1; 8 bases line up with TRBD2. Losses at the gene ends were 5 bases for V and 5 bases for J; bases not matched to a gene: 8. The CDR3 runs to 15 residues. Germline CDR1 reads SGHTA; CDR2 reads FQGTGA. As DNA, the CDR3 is TGTGCCAGCAGCCCTCGCAGCGGGAGTAACAATGAGCAGTTCTTC. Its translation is CASSPRSGSNNEQFF.

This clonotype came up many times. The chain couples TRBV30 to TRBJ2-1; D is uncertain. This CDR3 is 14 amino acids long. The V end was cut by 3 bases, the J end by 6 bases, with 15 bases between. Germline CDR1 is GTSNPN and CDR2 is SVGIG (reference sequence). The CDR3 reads CAWRALGRTNEQFF. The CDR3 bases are TGTGCCTGGAGGGCCCTCGGACGGACCAATGAGCAGTTCTTC.

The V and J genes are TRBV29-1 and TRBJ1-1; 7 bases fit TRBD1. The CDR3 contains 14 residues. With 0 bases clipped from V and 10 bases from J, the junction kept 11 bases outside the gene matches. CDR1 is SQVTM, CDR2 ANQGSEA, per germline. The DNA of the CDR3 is TGCAGCGTTGAAGAAATGGACAGGAGGCATGGAGCTTTCTTT. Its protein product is CSVEEMDRRHGAFF.

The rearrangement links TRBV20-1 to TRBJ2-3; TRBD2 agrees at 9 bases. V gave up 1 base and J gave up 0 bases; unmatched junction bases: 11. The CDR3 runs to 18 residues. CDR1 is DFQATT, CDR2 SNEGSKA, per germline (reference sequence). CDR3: CSARAVAGATESTDTQYF. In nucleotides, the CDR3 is TGCAGTGCTAGAGCAGTAGCGGGGGCGACCGAAAGCACAGATACGCAGTATTTT.

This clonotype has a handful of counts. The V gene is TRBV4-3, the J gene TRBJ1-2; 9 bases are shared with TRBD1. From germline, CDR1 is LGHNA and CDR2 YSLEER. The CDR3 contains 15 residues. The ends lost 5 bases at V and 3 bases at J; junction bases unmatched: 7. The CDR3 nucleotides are TGCGCCAGCAGCGTTCGACAGGGGGTGGACTATGGCTACACCTTC. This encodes CASSVRQGVDYGYTF.

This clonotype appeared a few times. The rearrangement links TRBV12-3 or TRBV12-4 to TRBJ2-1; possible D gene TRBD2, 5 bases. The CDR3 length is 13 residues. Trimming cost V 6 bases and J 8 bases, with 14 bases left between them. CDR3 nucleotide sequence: TGTGCCAGCAGCAGCGGACCGGTGGATGAGCAGTTCTTC. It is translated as CASSSGPVDEQFF.

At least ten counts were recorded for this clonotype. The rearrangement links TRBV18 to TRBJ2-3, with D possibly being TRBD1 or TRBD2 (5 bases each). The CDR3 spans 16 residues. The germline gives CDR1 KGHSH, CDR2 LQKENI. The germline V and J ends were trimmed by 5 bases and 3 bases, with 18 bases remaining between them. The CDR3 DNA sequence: TGTGCCAGCTCATCCGAAACCATGGGACCAACAGATACGCAGTATTTT. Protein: CASSSETMGPTDTQYF. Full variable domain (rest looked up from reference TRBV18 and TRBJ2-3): NAGVMQNPRHLVRRRGQEARLRCSPMKGHSHVYWYRQLPEEGLKFMVYLQKENIIDESGMPKERFSAEFPKEGPSILRIQQVVRGDSAAYFCASSSETMGPTDTQYFGPGTRLTVL.

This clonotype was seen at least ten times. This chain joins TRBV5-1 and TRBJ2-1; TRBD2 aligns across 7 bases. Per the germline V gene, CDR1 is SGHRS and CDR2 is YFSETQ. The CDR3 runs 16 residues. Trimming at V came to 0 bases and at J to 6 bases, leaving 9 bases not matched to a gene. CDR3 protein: CASSLEGRGRGNEQFF. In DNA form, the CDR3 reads TGCGCCAGCAGCTTGGAAGGTCGCGGGAGAGGCAATGAGCAGTTCTTC.

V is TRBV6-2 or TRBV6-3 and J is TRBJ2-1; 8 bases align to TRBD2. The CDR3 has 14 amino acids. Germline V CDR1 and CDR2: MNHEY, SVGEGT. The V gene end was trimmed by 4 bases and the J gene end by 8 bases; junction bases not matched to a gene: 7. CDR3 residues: CASSWGLVVDEQFF. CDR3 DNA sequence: TGTGCCAGCAGTTGGGGACTAGTGGTCGATGAGCAGTTCTTC.

CDR3 DNA: TGTGCCAGCAGCTTAAGGTCCCCCTTTACCTACAATGAGCAGTTCTTC. Protein product: CASSLRSPFTYNEQFF. The chain is built from TRBV7-2 and TRBJ2-1; D gene uncertain. Germline-derived CDR1 and CDR2 are SGHTA and FQGNSA. There are 16 residues in the CDR3. V lost 2 bases, J lost 2 bases, and 13 bases lay in between.

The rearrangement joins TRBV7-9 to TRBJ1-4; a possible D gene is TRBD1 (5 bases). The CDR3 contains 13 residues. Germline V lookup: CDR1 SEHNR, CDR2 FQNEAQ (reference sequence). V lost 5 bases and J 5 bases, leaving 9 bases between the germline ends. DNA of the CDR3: TGTGCCAGCAGCGTCGGGGCAAATGAAAAACTGTTTTTT. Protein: CASSVGANEKLFF.

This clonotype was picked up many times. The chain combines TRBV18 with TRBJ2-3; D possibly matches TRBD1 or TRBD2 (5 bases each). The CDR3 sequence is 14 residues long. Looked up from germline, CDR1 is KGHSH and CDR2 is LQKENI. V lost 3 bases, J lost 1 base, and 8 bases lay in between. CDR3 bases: TGTGCCAGCTCACCCCGGGACCGCACAGATACGCAGTATTTT. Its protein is CASSPRDRTDTQYF.

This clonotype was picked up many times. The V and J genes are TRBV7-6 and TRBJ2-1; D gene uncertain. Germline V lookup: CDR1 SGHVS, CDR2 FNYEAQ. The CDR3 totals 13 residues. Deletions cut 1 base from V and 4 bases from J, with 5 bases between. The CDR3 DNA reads TGTGCCAGCAGCTTAGGACTTTACAATGAGCAGTTCTTC. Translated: CASSLGLYNEQFF.

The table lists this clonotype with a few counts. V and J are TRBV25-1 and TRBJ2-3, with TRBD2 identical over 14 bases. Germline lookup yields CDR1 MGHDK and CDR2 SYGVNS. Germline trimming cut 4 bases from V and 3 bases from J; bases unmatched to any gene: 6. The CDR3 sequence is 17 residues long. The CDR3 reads CASSGTSGGPRTDTQYF. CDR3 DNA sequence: TGTGCCAGCAGTGGGACTAGCGGGGGGCCTCGAACAGATACGCAGTATTTT.

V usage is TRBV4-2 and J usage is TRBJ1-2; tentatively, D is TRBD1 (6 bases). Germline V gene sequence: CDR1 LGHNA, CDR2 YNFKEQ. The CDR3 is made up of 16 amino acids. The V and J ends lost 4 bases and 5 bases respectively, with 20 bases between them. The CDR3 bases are TGTGCCAGCAGCCCCCTAGGGGGGGGATTAGAGTATGGCTACACCTTC. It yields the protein CASSPLGGGLEYGYTF.

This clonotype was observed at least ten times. CDR3 bases: TGTGCCAGCACTGTAGGGGGGGGCACCGGGGAGCTGTTTTTT. It is translated as CASTVGGGTGELFF. The J gene is TRBJ2-2, the V gene TRBV12-3 or TRBV12-4; D may be TRBD2 (7 bases). V was trimmed by 7 bases and J by 4 bases, leaving 13 bases between them. The CDR3 contains 14 residues.

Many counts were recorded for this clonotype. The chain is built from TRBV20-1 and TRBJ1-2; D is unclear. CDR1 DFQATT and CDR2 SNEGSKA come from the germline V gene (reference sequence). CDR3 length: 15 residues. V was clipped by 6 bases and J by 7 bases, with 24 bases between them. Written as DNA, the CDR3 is TGCAGTGCCCCCTCCCCGGGCCCCACAGCAAGTGGCTACACCTTC. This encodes CSAPSPGPTASGYTF.

CDR3 amino acids: CSVQRTSLYF. The CDR3 DNA sequence: TGCAGCGTCCAGCGGACTAGTTTGTACTTC. The rearrangement links TRBV29-1 to TRBJ2-5; TRBD2 agrees at 7 bases. Germline trimming cut 6 bases from V and 13 bases from J; bases unmatched to any gene: 8. The CDR3 length is 10 residues. From germline, CDR1 is SQVTM and CDR2 ANQGSEA.